This TCR beta chain was observed in a study of metastatic and nonmetastatic thyroid tumors. Study overall: Patients with malignant and benign thyroid disease provided blood and tumor or nodule tissue, whose repertoires were compared. Study observations and caveats: Reports indicated that malignant thyroid tumors showed significantly higher TCR beta diversity than benign nodules did, in blood and tumor.

The CDR3 extends over 13 amino acids. The germline V and J ends were trimmed by 9 bases and 2 bases, with 13 bases remaining between them. CDR1 and CDR2 from the germline V gene are SNHLY and FYNNEI. In the original processing: It was from CDR3 differences across clinicopathological groups that a distant-metastasis classifier for papillary thyroid cancer was built. MiXCR re-clonotyped the PCR reads for TCRdb. TCRdb's processing, not the authors', yielded these V and J calls. The sample lists tens of thousands of clones, over 9.5% seen once, with about 11% in the top ten. In regard to this clone: Its target is not known.

Ahead of thyroid surgery, no patient had received treatment of any kind. What was sequenced was blood. The rearrangement links TRBV2 to TRBJ1-1; D possibly corresponds to TRBD1 (6 bases). This TCR derives from a female donor with papillary thyroid cancer or a benign thyroid nodule (not recorded which). Some clones in this sample may be carry-over from other donors' samples. The CDR3 region is CARGTGTNTEAFF. The CDR3 DNA reads as TGTGCCAGAGGTACAGGGACCAACACTGAAGCTTTCTTT. Combining the CDR3 with reference TRBV2 and TRBJ1-1 gives the whole variable domain EPEVTQTPSHQVTQMGQEVILRCVPISNHLYFYWYRQILGQKVEFLVSFYNNEISEKSEIFDDQFSVERPDGSNFTLKIRSTKLEDSAMYFCARGTGTNTEAFFGQGTRLTVV.